This T cell receptor (beta chain) was found in a study of identical twins. J gave up 7 bases and V 5 bases, and 10 bases lay outside the gene matches. The CDR3 totals 14 residues. The germline V gene encodes CDR1 SGHTA and CDR2 FQGNSA. TCRdb ran MiXCR on the 5' RACE reads and lists one entry per CDR3 protein. The table shows hundreds of thousands of distinct CDR3 sequences, with more than 12% occurring only once. In this sample, this clonotype turned up a few times. What it binds is not known. Study results and limitations: Surplus twin overlap in beta out-of-frame sequences was less pronounced. Twin sharing of out-of-frame TCR alpha was underestimated by models in monozygotic pairs.

No donor was unhealthy or non-Caucasian. Sequenced sample: memory (CD45RO+) T cells sorted from blood. The clonotype originates from a young woman in good health. The chain recombines TRBV7-2 with TRBJ2-7, with 8 bases matching TRBD2. The CDR3 nucleotides read TGTGCCAGCAGCGACCGTAGCGGGATGAGGGAGCAGTACTTC. The encoded protein is CASSDRSGMREQYF.